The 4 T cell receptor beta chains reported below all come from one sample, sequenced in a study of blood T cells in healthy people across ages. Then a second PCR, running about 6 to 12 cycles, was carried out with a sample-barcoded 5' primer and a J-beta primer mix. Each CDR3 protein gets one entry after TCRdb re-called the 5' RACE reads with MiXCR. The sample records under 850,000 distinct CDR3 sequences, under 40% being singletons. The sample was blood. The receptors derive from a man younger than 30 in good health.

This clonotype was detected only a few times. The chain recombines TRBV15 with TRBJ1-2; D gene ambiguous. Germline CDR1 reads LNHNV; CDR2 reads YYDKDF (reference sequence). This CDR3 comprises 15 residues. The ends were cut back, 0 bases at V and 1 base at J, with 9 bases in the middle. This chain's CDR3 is CATSRDQSINYGYTF. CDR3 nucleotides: TGTGCCACCAGCAGAGACCAGTCGATTAACTATGGCTACACCTTC.

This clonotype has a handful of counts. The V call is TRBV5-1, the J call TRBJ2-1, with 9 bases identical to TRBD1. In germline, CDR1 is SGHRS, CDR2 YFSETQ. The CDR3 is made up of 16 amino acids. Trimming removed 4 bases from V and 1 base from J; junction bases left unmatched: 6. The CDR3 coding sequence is TGCGCCAGCAGCGAGGGGACAGGGTCATCCTACAATGAGCAGTTCTTC. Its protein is CASSEGTGSSYNEQFF.

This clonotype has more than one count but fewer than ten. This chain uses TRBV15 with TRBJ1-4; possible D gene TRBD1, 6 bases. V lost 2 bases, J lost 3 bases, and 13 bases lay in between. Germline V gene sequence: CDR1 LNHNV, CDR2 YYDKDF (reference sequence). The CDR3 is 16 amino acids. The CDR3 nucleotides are TGTGCCACCAGCAGAAGTCGACAGGCCTCTAATGAAAAACTGTTTTTT. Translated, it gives CATSRSRQASNEKLFF.

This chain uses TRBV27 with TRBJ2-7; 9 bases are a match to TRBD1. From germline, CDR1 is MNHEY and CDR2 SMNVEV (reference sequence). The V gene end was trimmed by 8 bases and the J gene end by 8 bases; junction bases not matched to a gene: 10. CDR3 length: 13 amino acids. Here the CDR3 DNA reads TGTGCCAGCCGGACAGGGGTGTCTTCCAAGCAGTACTTC. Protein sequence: CASRTGVSSKQYF.